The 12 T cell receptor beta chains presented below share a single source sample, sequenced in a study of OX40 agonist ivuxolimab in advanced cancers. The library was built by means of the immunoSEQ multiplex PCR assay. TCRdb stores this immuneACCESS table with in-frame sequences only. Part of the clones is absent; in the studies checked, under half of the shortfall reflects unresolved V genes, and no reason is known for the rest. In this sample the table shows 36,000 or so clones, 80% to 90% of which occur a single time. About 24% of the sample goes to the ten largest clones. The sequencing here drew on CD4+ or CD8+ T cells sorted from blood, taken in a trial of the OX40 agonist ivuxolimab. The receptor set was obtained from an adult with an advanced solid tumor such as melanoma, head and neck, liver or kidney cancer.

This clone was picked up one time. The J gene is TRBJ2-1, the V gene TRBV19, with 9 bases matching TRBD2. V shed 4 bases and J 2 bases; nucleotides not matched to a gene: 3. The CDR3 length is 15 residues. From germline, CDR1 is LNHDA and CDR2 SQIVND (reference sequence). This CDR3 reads CASSRASGAYNEQFF. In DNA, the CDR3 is TGTGCCAGTAGTAGGGCTAGCGGGGCCTACAATGAGCAGTTCTTC.

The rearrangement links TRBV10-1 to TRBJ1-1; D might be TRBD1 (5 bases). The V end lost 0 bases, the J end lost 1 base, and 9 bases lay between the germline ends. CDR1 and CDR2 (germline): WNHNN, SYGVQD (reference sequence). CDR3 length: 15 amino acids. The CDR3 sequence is CASSESKGSNTEAFF. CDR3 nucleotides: TGCGCCAGCAGTGAGTCAAAGGGGTCGAACACTGAAGCTTTCTTT.

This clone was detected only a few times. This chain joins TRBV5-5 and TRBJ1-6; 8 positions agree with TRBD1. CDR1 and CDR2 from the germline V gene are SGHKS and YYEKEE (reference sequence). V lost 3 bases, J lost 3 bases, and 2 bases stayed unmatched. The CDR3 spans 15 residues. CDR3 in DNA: TGTGCCAGCAGCTGGACAGGGTACTATAATTCACCCCTCCACTTT. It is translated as CASSWTGYYNSPLHF. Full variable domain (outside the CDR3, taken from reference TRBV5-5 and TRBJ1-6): DAGVTQSPTHLIKTRGQQVTLRCSPISGHKSVSWYQQVLGQGPQFIFQYYEKEERGRGNFPDRFSARQFPNYSSELNVNALLLGDSALYLCASSWTGYYNSPLHFGNGTRLTVT.

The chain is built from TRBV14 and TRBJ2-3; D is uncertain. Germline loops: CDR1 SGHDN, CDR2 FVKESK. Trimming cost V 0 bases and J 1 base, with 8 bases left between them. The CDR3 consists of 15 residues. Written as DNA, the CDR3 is TGTGCCAGCAGCCAAGACCAGACCCGCACAGATACGCAGTATTTT. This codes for CASSQDQTRTDTQYF.

The CDR3 spells CASSVEGGYGYTF. CDR3 nucleotide sequence: TGTGCCAGCAGCGTAGAGGGGGGCTATGGCTACACCTTC. The V call is TRBV9, the J call TRBJ1-2, with D perhaps TRBD1 (6 bases). The CDR3 extends over 13 amino acids. The ends were cut back, 0 bases at V and 4 bases at J, with 7 bases in the middle. Germline V CDR1 and CDR2: SGDLS, YYNGEE.

CDR3 in DNA: TGTGCCTGGAAACCCGGGACAGCCGAAAAACTGTTTTTT. Residues: CAWKPGTAEKLFF. The chain employs TRBV30 and TRBJ1-4; 7 nucleotides match TRBD1. Looked up from germline, CDR1 is GTSNPN and CDR2 is SVGIG (reference sequence). This CDR3 is 13 amino acids long. V gave up 4 bases and J gave up 8 bases; unmatched junction bases: 7.

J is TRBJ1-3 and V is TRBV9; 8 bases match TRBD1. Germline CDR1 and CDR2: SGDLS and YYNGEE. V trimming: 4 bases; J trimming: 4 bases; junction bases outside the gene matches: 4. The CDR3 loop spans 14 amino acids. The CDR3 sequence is CASSPRTGGNTIYF. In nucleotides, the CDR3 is TGTGCCAGCAGCCCTCGGACAGGGGGAAACACCATATATTTT. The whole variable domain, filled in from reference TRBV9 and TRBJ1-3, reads DSGVTQTPKHLITATGQRVTLRCSPRSGDLSVYWYQQSLDQGLQFLIQYYNGEERAKGNILERFSAQQFPDLHSELNLSSLELGDSALYFCASSPRTGGNTIYFGEGSWLTVV.

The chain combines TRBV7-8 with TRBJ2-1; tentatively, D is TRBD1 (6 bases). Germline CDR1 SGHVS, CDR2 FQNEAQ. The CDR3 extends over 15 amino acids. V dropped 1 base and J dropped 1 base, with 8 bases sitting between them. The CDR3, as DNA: TGTGCCAGCAGCTTAGGAAGGGGGTCCTACAATGAGCAGTTCTTC. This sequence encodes CASSLGRGSYNEQFF.

The CDR3: CASSLRWGETNEKLFF. For the CDR3, the DNA is TGTGCCAGCAGTTTACGGTGGGGGGAAACTAATGAAAAACTGTTTTTT. The chain uses TRBV27 and TRBJ1-4, with D perhaps matching TRBD1 (5 bases). The V end lost 2 bases, the J end lost 1 base, and 11 bases lay between the germline ends. This CDR3 contains 16 residues. Looked up from germline, CDR1 is MNHEY and CDR2 is SMNVEV (reference sequence).

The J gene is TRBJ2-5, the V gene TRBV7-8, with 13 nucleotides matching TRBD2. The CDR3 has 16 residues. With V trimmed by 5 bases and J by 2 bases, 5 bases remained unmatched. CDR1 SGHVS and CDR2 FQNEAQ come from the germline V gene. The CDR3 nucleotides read TGTGCCAGCAGCCCATCACTAGCGGGGGGGCAAGAGACCCAGTACTTC. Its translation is CASSPSLAGGQETQYF.

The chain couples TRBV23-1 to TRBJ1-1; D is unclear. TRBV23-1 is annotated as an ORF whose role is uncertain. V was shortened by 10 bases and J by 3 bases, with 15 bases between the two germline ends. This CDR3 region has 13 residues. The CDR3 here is CATPWGRDTEAFF. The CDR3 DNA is TGCGCCACCCCCTGGGGTAGGGACACTGAAGCTTTCTTT.

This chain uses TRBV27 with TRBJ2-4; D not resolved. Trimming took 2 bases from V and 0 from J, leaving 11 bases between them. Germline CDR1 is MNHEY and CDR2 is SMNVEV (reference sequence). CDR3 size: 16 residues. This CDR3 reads CASSLVVTLAKNIQYF. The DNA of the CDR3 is TGTGCCAGCAGTTTAGTGGTCACCCTAGCCAAAAACATTCAGTACTTC.